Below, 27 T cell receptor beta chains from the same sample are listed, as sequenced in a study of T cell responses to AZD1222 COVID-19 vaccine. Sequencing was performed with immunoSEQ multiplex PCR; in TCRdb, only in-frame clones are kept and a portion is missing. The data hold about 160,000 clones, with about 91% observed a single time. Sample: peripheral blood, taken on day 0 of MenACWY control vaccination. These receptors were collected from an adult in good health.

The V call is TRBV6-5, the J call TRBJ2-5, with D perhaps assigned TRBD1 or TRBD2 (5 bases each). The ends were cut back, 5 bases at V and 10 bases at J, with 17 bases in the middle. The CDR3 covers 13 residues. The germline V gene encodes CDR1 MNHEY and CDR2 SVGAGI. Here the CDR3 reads CASSRGPSAVQYF. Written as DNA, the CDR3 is TGTGCCAGCAGTCGGGGACCCTCGGCGGTCCAGTACTTC.

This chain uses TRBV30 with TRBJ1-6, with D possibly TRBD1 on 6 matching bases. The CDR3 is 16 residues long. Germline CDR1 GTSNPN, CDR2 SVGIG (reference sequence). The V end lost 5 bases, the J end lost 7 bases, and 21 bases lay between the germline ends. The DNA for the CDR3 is TGTGCCTGGGCTTTACCGGGACACCAAGGCAATTCACCCCTCCACTTT. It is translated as CAWALPGHQGNSPLHF.

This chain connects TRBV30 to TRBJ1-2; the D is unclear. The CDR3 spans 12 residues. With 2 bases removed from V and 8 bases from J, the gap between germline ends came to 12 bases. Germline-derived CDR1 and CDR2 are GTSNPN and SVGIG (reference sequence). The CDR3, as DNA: TGTGCCTGGAGTCTTGTGGCGGAGGGCTACACCTTC. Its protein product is CAWSLVAEGYTF.

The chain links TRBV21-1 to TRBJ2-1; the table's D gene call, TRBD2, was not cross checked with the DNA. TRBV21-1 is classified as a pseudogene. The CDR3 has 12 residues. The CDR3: CASSDPDNEQFF. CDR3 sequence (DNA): TGTGCCAGCAGCGATCCGGACAATGAGCAGTTCTTC.

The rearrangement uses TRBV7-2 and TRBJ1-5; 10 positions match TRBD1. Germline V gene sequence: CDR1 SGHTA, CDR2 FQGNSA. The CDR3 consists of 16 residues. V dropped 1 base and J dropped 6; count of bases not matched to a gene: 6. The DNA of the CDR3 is TGTGCCAGCAGCTTAGGCCCGACAGGGGGCAGTCAGCCCCAGCATTTT. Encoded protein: CASSLGPTGGSQPQHF.

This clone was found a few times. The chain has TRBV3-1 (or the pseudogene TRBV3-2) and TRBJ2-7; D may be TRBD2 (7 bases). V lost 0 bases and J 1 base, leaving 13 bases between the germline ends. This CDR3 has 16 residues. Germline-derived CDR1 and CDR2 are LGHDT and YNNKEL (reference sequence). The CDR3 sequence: CASSQEGGVGSYEQYF. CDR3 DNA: TGTGCCAGCAGCCAAGAAGGGGGGGTAGGATCCTACGAGCAGTACTTC.

CDR3 in DNA: TGTGCCAGCAGCCCAGGAGGGAGTTATGGCTACACCTTC. Translation gives CASSPGGSYGYTF. The gene calls are TRBV3-1 (or the pseudogene TRBV3-2) and TRBJ1-2; no clear D. Germline-derived CDR1 and CDR2 are LGHDT and YNNKEL (reference sequence). Trimming removed 4 bases from V and 5 bases from J, with 11 bases in between. This CDR3 spans 13 amino acids.

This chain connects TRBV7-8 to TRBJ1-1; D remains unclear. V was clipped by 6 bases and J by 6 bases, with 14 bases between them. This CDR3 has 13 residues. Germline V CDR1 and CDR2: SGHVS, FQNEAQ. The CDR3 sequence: CASSWPGRPEAFF. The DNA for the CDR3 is TGTGCCAGCAGTTGGCCCGGAAGACCTGAAGCTTTCTTT.

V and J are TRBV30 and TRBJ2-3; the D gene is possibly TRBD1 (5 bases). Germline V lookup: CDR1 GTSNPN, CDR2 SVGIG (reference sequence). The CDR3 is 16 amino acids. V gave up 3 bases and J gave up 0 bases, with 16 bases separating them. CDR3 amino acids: CAWRSRQSTSTDTQYF. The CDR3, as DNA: TGTGCCTGGAGGTCACGACAGAGCACTAGCACAGATACGCAGTATTTT.

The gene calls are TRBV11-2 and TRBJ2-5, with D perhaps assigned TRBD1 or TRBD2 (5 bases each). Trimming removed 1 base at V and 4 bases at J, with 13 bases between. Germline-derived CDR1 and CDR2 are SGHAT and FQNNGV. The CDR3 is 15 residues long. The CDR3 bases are TGTGCCAGCAGCTTAGGGGACCGGGACCGAGAGACCCAGTACTTC. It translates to CASSLGDRDRETQYF.

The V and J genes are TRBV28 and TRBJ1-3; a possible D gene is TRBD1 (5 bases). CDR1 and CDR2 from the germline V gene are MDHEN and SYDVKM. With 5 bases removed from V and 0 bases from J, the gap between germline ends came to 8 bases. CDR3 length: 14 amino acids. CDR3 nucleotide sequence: TGTGCCAGCAGTGGGACGAACTCTGGAAACACCATATATTTT. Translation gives CASSGTNSGNTIYF.

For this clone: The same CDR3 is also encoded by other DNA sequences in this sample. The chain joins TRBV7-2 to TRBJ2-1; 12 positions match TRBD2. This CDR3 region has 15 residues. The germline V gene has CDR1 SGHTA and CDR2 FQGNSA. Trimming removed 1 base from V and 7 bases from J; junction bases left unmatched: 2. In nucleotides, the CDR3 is TGTGCCAGCAGCTTAGGACTAGCGGGAGAGAATGAGCAGTTCTTC. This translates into CASSLGLAGENEQFF. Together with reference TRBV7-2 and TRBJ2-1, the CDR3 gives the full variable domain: GAGVSQSPSNKVTEKGKDVELRCDPISGHTALYWYRQSLGQGLEFLIYFQGNSAPDKSGLPSDRFSAERTGGSVSTLTIQRTQQEDSAVYLCASSLGLAGENEQFFGPGTRLTVL.

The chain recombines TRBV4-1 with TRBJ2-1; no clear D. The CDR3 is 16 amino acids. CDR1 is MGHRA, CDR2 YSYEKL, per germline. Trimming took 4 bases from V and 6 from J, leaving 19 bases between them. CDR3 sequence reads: CASSPFGRPRGNEQFF. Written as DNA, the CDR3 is TGCGCCAGCAGCCCCTTTGGGCGGCCTCGAGGCAATGAGCAGTTCTTC.

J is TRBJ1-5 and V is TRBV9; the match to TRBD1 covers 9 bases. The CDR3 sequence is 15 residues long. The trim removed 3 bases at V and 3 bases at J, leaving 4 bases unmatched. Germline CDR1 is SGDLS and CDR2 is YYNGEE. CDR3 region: CASSGGTGSNQPQHF. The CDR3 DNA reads TGTGCCAGCAGCGGCGGGACAGGGTCCAATCAGCCCCAGCATTTT.

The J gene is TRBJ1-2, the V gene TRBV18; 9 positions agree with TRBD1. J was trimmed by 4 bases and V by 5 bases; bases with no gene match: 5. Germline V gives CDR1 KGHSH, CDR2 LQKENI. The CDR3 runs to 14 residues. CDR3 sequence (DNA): TGTGCCAGCTCATCGGACAGGGGCGGCTATGGCTACACCTTC. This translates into CASSSDRGGYGYTF. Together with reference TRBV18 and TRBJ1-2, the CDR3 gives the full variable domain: NAGVMQNPRHLVRRRGQEARLRCSPMKGHSHVYWYRQLPEEGLKFMVYLQKENIIDESGMPKERFSAEFPKEGPSILRIQQVVRGDSAAYFCASSSDRGGYGYTFGSGTRLTVV.

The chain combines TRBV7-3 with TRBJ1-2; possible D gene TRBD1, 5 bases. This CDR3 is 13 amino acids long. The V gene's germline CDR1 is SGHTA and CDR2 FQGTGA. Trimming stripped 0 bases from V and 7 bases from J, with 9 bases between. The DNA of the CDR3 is TGTGCCAGCAGCTTAACGGAGGGGAGTGGCTACACCTTC. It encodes CASSLTEGSGYTF. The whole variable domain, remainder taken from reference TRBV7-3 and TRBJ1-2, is GAGVSQTPSNKVTEKGKYVELRCDPISGHTALYWYRQSLGQGPEFLIYFQGTGAADDSGLPNDRFFAVRPEGSVSTLKIQRTERGDSAVYLCASSLTEGSGYTFGSGTRLTVV.

Here the CDR3 reads CASSLPRKNTEAFF. The CDR3 DNA sequence: TGTGCCAGCAGTCTCCCCAGGAAGAACACTGAAGCTTTCTTT. The chain is built from TRBV6-2 or TRBV6-3 and TRBJ1-1; D is unclear. The CDR3 length is 14 residues. Germline CDR1 MNHEY, CDR2 SVGEGT. The germline V and J ends were trimmed by 5 bases and 1 base, with 11 bases remaining between them.

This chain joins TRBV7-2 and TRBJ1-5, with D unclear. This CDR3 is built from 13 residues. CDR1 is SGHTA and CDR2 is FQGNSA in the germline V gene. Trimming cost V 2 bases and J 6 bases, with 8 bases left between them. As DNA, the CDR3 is TGTGCCAGCAGCTTACCGCAGTCTCAGCCCCAGCATTTT. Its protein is CASSLPQSQPQHF.

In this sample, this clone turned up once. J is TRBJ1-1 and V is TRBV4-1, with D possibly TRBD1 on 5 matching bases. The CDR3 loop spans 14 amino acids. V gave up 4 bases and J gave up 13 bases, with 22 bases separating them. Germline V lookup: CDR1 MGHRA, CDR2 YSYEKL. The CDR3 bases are TGCGCCAGCAGCCTACCGGGGGAGAGTGACTTAGTTTTCTTT. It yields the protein CASSLPGESDLVFF.

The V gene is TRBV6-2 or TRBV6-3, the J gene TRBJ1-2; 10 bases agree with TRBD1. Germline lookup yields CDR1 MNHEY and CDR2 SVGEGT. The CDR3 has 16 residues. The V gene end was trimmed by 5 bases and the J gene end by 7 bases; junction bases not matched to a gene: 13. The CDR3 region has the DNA TGTGCCAGCAGTCCCCCCTCGGACAGGGGGTTGGCTGGCTACACCTTC. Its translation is CASSPPSDRGLAGYTF.

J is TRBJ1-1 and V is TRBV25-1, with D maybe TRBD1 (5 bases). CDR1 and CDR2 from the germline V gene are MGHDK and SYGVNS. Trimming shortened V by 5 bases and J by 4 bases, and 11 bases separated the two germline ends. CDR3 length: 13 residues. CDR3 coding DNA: TGTGCCAGCAGTCAGGGCCTGGGCACTGAAGCTTTCTTT. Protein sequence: CASSQGLGTEAFF.

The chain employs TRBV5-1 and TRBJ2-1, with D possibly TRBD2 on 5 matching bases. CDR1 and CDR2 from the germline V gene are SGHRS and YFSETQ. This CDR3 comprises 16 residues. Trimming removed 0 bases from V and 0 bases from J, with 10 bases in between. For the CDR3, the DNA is TGCGCCAGCAGCTTGGATGCGGGTAGCTCCTACAATGAGCAGTTCTTC. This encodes CASSLDAGSSYNEQFF.

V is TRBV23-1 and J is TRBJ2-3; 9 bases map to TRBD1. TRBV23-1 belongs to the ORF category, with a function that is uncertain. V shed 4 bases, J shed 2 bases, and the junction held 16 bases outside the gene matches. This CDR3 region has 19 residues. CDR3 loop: CASSPIDRGSSSPTDTQYF. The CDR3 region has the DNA TGCGCCAGCAGTCCCATAGACAGGGGGTCATCTTCTCCCACAGATACGCAGTATTTT.

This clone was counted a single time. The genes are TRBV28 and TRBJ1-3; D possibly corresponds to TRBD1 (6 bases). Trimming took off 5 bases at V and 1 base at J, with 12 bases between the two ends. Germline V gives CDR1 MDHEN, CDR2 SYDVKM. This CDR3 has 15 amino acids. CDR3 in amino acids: CASSPPGTSGNTIYF. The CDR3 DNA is TGTGCCAGCAGTCCCCCGGGGACATCTGGAAACACCATATATTTT.

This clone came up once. CDR3 sequence (DNA): TGTGCCACCACACCAACACAGCTCTCTGGAAACACCATATATTTT. This gives the protein CATTPTQLSGNTIYF. The chain recombines TRBV19 with TRBJ1-3; the D is unclear. The CDR3 is made up of 15 amino acids. The germline V and J ends were trimmed by 10 bases and 0 bases, with 16 bases remaining between them. Germline V gives CDR1 LNHDA, CDR2 SQIVND (reference sequence).

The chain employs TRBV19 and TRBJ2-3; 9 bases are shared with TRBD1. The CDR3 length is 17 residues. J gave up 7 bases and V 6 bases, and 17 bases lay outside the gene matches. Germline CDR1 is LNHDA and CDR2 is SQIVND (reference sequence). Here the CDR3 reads CASSQAGDRAPGNTQYF. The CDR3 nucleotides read TGTGCCAGTAGCCAAGCCGGGGACAGGGCGCCCGGGAATACGCAGTATTTT. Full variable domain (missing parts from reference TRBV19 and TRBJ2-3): DGGITQSPKYLFRKEGQNVTLSCEQNLNHDAMYWYRQDPGQGLRLIYYSQIVNDFQKGDIAEGYSVSREKKESFPLTVTSAQKNPTAFYLCASSQAGDRAPGNTQYFGPGTRLTVL.

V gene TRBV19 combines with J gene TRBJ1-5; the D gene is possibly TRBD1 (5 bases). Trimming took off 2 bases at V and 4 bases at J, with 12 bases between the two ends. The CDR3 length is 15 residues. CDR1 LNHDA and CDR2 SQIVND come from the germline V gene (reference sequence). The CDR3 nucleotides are TGTGCCAGTAGTATATCTCCCGGGGGAAATCAGCCCCAGCATTTT. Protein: CASSISPGGNQPQHF. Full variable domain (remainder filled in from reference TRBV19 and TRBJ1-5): DGGITQSPKYLFRKEGQNVTLSCEQNLNHDAMYWYRQDPGQGLRLIYYSQIVNDFQKGDIAEGYSVSREKKESFPLTVTSAQKNPTAFYLCASSISPGGNQPQHFGDGTRLSIL.